This T cell receptor (beta chain) was obtained from a study of beta chain features in type 1 diabetes. The overall study: The samples had approximately 110 million sorted cells examined in all.

V gave up 4 bases and J gave up 8 bases, with 18 bases separating them. The CDR3 length is 14 residues. Per the germline V gene, CDR1 is SQVTM and CDR2 is ANQGSEA. Regarding the study as a whole: Moderately but significantly shorter TCRB CDR3s were found in Type 1 diabetes patients in all four CD4+ subsets. Equally in patients and controls, PCR might preferentially amplify shorter templates.

Expressed TCRB transcripts were sequenced after all isolated RNA was converted to cDNA. Average reads for naive, central memory and regulatory T cell samples were about 3.57 million. TCRdb keeps only in-frame clones here, not all; method: immunoSEQ multiplex PCR. The sample lists some 60,000 clones; about three fifths were seen once. A note on this clone: Its target is unknown.

The chain recombines TRBV29-1 with TRBJ2-1; tentative D call: TRBD2 (6 bases). This TCR came from a woman aged 18-35 years in good health. Sequenced sample: Tregs from blood. This chain's CDR3 is CSVASGLPGDEQFF. The DNA of the CDR3 is TGCAGCGTTGCCAGCGGGCTCCCTGGGGATGAGCAGTTCTTC.